Listed below are T cell receptor beta chains from one sample, sequenced in a study of T cell repertoires in cytomegalovirus infection. One entry per CDR3 protein, called by TCRdb with MiXCR from the reads. The sample shows roughly 500,000 distinct CDR3 sequences, approximately 10% of them seen only once. Sequenced input: PBMCs. The receptors were sampled from a human donor in good health (CMV status not recorded). Some clones in this sample may be carry-over from other donors' samples. Each CDR3 is given with its conserved first and last residue. The D gene is left open where the match is weak. Expanded clones are given a class, and other clones once, few, many or no size at all.

v_gene	d_gene	abundance	j_gene	CDR3aa	CDR3nt
TRBV4-1	.	few	TRBJ2-1	CASSPPRGNEQFF	TGCGCCAGCAGCCCGCCCAGGGGCAATGAGCAGTTCTTC
TRBV2	TRBD1	few	TRBJ2-2	CASSGETGGSTGELFF	TGTGCCAGCAGTGGAGAGACAGGGGGTAGTACCGGGGAGCTGTTTTTT
TRBV27	TRBD2	few	TRBJ2-5	CASSLMPPTSGNIGETQYF	TGTGCCAGCAGTTTAATGCCCCCGACTAGCGGGAATATAGGAGAGACCCAGTACTTC
TRBV14	TRBD2	many	TRBJ2-5	CASSPYSLAGGPRETQYF	TGTGCCAGCAGCCCCTACTCACTAGCGGGAGGGCCCCGGGAGACCCAGTACTTC
TRBV11-2	TRBD2	.	TRBJ2-3	CASSLSGVYTDTQYF	TGTGCCAGCAGCTTAAGCGGGGTATACACAGATACGCAGTATTTT
TRBV10-3	TRBD2	few	TRBJ2-7	CAISGKASGRAGSYEQYF	TGTGCCATCAGTGGGAAAGCTAGCGGGAGGGCCGGTTCCTACGAGCAGTACTTC
TRBV7-8	TRBD1	many	TRBJ1-6	CASSLGTGTRSPLHF	TGTGCCAGCAGCTTAGGGACAGGGACTAGGTCACCCCTCCACTTT
TRBV7-6	.	few	TRBJ2-1	CAVRSGNWGHYNEQFF	TGTGCCGTCCGGTCAGGGAACTGGGGCCACTACAATGAGCAGTTCTTC
TRBV24-1	TRBD1	.	TRBJ2-5	CATSEETGAAETQYF	TGTGCCACCAGTGAAGAGACAGGGGCCGCGGAGACCCAGTACTTC
TRBV20-1	.	few	TRBJ1-1	CSATPGRQPNEAFF	TGCAGTGCTACACCGGGACGGCAACCGAATGAAGCTTTCTTT
TRBV20-1	.	many	TRBJ1-5	CSASEGGGNQPQHF	TGCAGTGCTAGCGAGGGCGGAGGGAATCAGCCCCAGCATTTT